What follows are 19 T cell receptor beta chains derived from one specimen sequenced in a study of Ad26.COV2.S vaccination and SARS-CoV-2 variants. As to treatment: 19 received Ad26.COV2.S at low or high dose, single or two shots; several received placebo; per-sample allocation not given. Sampling happened 63 days after the first vaccine or placebo injection. Data came from immunoSEQ multiplex PCR; TCRdb stores just in-frame clones and leaves some out. The sample comprises about 500,000 clones, roughly nine tenths of which are singletons, and over 1.5% rests with the top ten. This specimen was peripheral blood, taken in a trial of Ad26.COV2.S vaccine versus placebo. Receptors originate from a person between 18 and 65 years old who received the Ad26.COV2.S COVID-19 vaccine or a placebo.

V and J are TRBV6-5 and TRBJ1-1, with D possibly TRBD1 on 5 matching bases. The CDR3 sequence is 14 residues long. Trimming removed 7 bases at V and 7 bases at J, with 19 bases between. Germline V gene data show CDR1 as MNHEY and CDR2 as SVGAGI. The CDR3 nucleotides are TGTGCCAGCACCCGGGACTTCTACTGGGGTGAAGCTTTCTTT. Protein product: CASTRDFYWGEAFF.

Here the CDR3 DNA reads TGCGCCAGCAGCTTGGGCGGGATAGCTGAAAAACTGTTTTTT. Translated, it gives CASSLGGIAEKLFF. This chain uses TRBV5-1 with TRBJ1-4; D remains unclear. Germline-derived CDR1 and CDR2 are SGHRS and YFSETQ. This CDR3 spans 14 amino acids. With 0 bases removed from V and 7 bases from J, the gap between germline ends came to 10 bases. Full variable domain (outside the CDR3, taken from reference TRBV5-1 and TRBJ1-4): KAGVTQTPRYLIKTRGQQVTLSCSPISGHRSVSWYQQTPGQGLQFLFEYFSETQRNKGNFPGRFSGRQFSNSRSEMNVSTLELGDSALYLCASSLGGIAEKLFFGSGTQLSVL.

This clone was found once. The rearrangement links TRBV5-1 to TRBJ1-1; no definite D call. The germline V and J ends were trimmed by 5 bases and 10 bases, with 18 bases remaining between them. The V gene's germline CDR1 is SGHRS and CDR2 YFSETQ. This CDR3 comprises 13 residues. CDR3 sequence reads: CASSPGLPGAAFF. The CDR3 bases are TGCGCCAGCAGTCCGGGTCTCCCAGGAGCAGCTTTCTTT.

The chain combines TRBV29-1 with TRBJ2-1; 16 bases fit TRBD2. There are 19 residues in the CDR3. The germline CDR1 and CDR2 sequences are SQVTM and ANQGSEA. Trimming cost V 6 bases and J 0 bases; bases outside gene matches: 11. CDR3 bases: TGCAGCGTAGACCGACTGGGACTAGCGGGGGGGCCCTCCTACAATGAGCAGTTCTTC. It codes for CSVDRLGLAGGPSYNEQFF.

The chain combines TRBV15 with TRBJ2-1, with 11 nucleotides matching TRBD2. The CDR3 has 17 residues. The J segment lost 9 bases and the V segment lost 0 bases, leaving 10 bases of the junction unmatched. CDR1 and CDR2 (germline): LNHNV, YYDKDF (reference sequence). The DNA for the CDR3 is TGTGCCACCAGCAGAGATACGGCTAGCGGGAGGTTAGGTGAGCAGTTCTTC. It translates to CATSRDTASGRLGEQFF. The whole variable domain, remainder taken from reference TRBV15 and TRBJ2-1, is DAMVIQNPRYQVTQFGKPVTLSCSQTLNHNVMYWYQQKSSQAPKLLFHYYDKDFNNEADTPDNFQSRRPNTSFCFLDIRSPGLGDTAMYLCATSRDTASGRLGEQFFGPGTRLTVL.

The chain has TRBV5-4 and TRBJ2-3; the match to TRBD2 covers 9 bases. The length of the CDR3 is 15 residues. The V segment lost 4 bases and the J segment 3 bases; nucleotides outside the gene matches: 6. CDR1 SGHNT and CDR2 YYREEE come from the germline V gene (reference sequence). The CDR3 nucleotides read TGTGCCAGCAGCCCTGCGGGGGGGAGGACAGATACGCAGTATTTT. It is translated as CASSPAGGRTDTQYF.

The J gene is TRBJ2-4, the V gene TRBV19, with D maybe TRBD1 (5 bases). The germline V gene encodes CDR1 LNHDA and CDR2 SQIVND (reference sequence). Trimming took 3 bases from V and 0 from J, leaving 18 bases between them. This CDR3 spans 18 amino acids. The CDR3 DNA is TGTGCCAGTAGTATCTCAGGGATCAGAACGATAGCCAAAAACATTCAGTACTTC. Its protein product is CASSISGIRTIAKNIQYF. Full variable domain (remainder filled in from reference TRBV19 and TRBJ2-4): DGGITQSPKYLFRKEGQNVTLSCEQNLNHDAMYWYRQDPGQGLRLIYYSQIVNDFQKGDIAEGYSVSREKKESFPLTVTSAQKNPTAFYLCASSISGIRTIAKNIQYFGAGTRLSVL.

This clone was counted a few times. This chain links TRBV5-1 with TRBJ2-7; D is ambiguous. Germline values: CDR1 SGHRS, CDR2 YFSETQ. The CDR3 consists of 12 residues. Between the trimmed V and J ends, which lost 4 bases and 3 bases, there was a span of 8 bases. The CDR3 DNA sequence: TGCGCCAGCAGCCTCTCCAACTACGAGCAGTACTTC. Protein sequence: CASSLSNYEQYF.

The chain couples TRBV6-2 or TRBV6-3 to TRBJ2-5; no reliable D call. Trimming took 2 bases from V and 3 from J, leaving 10 bases between them. Per the germline V gene, CDR1 is MNHEY and CDR2 is SVGEGT. The CDR3 is 14 residues long. As DNA, the CDR3 is TGTGCCAGCAGTTACGTTACAAACAAAGAGACCCAGTACTTC. Protein sequence: CASSYVTNKETQYF.

This clone was picked up one time. This rearrangement joins TRBV3-1 (or the pseudogene TRBV3-2) to TRBJ1-5; D not resolved. Trimming took off 1 base at V and 6 bases at J, with 7 bases between the two ends. Germline CDR1 LGHDT, CDR2 YNNKEL (reference sequence). This CDR3 has 13 residues. CDR3: CASSQGRGQPQHF. CDR3 sequence (DNA): TGTGCCAGCAGCCAAGGCAGAGGTCAGCCCCAGCATTTT.

The chain combines TRBV19 with TRBJ2-5; possibly TRBD1 or TRBD2 for D (5 bases each). Germline CDR1 reads LNHDA; CDR2 reads SQIVND (reference sequence). Trimming removed 4 bases at V and 6 bases at J, with 18 bases between. This CDR3 has 15 amino acids. This CDR3 is CASSRHGTAEKTQYF. CDR3 DNA: TGTGCCAGTAGTAGGCACGGGACCGCGGAGAAGACCCAGTACTTC.

This chain connects TRBV11-2 to TRBJ1-2, with TRBD1 matching over 7 bases. V shed 1 base and J 0 bases; nucleotides not matched to a gene: 5. CDR3 length: 16 amino acids. Germline V gives CDR1 SGHAT, CDR2 FQNNGV. The CDR3 nucleotides read TGTGCCAGCAGCTTAGTCGACAGGGCCCCTAACTATGGCTACACCTTC. Translation: CASSLVDRAPNYGYTF. Drawing the rest from reference TRBV11-2 and TRBJ1-2, the complete variable domain is EAGVAQSPRYKIIEKRQSVAFWCNPISGHATLYWYQQILGQGPKLLIQFQNNGVVDDSQLPKDRFSAERLKGVDSTLKIQPAKLEDSAVYLCASSLVDRAPNYGYTFGSGTRLTVV.

V is TRBV6-5 and J is TRBJ2-7; D is unclear. Germline-derived CDR1 and CDR2 are MNHEY and SVGAGI. Trimming shortened V by 5 bases and J by 2 bases, and 10 bases separated the two germline ends. The length of the CDR3 is 13 residues. The CDR3 here is CASSPGEPYEQYF. The DNA for the CDR3 is TGTGCCAGCAGTCCAGGAGAACCCTACGAGCAGTACTTC.

The chain recombines TRBV6-6 with TRBJ2-3, with D possibly TRBD1 on 5 matching bases. V dropped 6 bases and J dropped 7 bases, with 17 bases sitting between them. The CDR3 contains 14 residues. Germline CDR1 reads MNHNY; CDR2 reads SVGAGI (reference sequence). CDR3 nucleotide sequence: TGTGCCAGCAGCAACATGGGGCCCATGAATACGCAGTATTTT. The encoded protein is CASSNMGPMNTQYF.

This chain uses TRBV3-1 (or the pseudogene TRBV3-2) with TRBJ2-2; 8 bases match TRBD1. This CDR3 spans 16 amino acids. The V and J ends lost 0 bases and 9 bases, in that order; junction bases with no gene match: 9. CDR1 is LGHDT, CDR2 YNNKEL, per germline (reference sequence). The DNA for the CDR3 is TGTGCCAGCAGCCAAGATTGGACAGGGCTTTTCTGGGAGCTGTTTTTT. Protein: CASSQDWTGLFWELFF.

CDR3 region: CASTQDTLTAGLAVNTGELFF. CDR3 sequence (DNA): TGCGCCAGCACCCAGGACACCCTCACGGCCGGACTAGCGGTAAACACCGGGGAGCTGTTTTTT. J is TRBJ2-2 and V is TRBV10-1, with 10 bases matching TRBD2. Per germline, CDR1 WNHNN and CDR2 SYGVQD (reference sequence). The CDR3 has 21 amino acids. With V trimmed by 7 bases and J by 2 bases, 22 bases remained unmatched.

This clone was observed once. The chain joins TRBV6-5 to TRBJ2-3; the D call may be TRBD1 or TRBD2 (5 bases each). The CDR3 has 16 residues. V lost 0 bases and J lost 4, with 14 bases in between. Germline CDR1 and CDR2: MNHEY and SVGAGI. CDR3 sequence (DNA): TGTGCCAGCAGTTACTCGGTACAGGCGGGCTCAGATACGCAGTATTTT. As protein: CASSYSVQAGSDTQYF.

The CDR3 coding sequence is TGTGCCAGTAGCCCCGACAGACCGCGGACCTATGGCTACACCTTC. Protein product: CASSPDRPRTYGYTF. V gene TRBV19 combines with J gene TRBJ1-2; the D gene is possibly TRBD1 (5 bases). CDR1 and CDR2 from the germline V gene are LNHDA and SQIVND (reference sequence). V was pared by 6 bases and J by 4 bases, with 18 bases between. This CDR3 has 15 residues.

This sequence joins TRBV6-6 and TRBJ2-1; tentative D call: TRBD2 (6 bases). The CDR3 consists of 14 residues. Germline V gene data show CDR1 as MNHNY and CDR2 as SVGAGI (reference sequence). The V gene lost 7 bases and the J gene lost 1 base, with 11 bases spanning the gap. The CDR3 sequence: CASTLAGSYNEQFF. The CDR3 DNA sequence: TGTGCCAGCACCCTGGCGGGGTCCTACAATGAGCAGTTCTTC.